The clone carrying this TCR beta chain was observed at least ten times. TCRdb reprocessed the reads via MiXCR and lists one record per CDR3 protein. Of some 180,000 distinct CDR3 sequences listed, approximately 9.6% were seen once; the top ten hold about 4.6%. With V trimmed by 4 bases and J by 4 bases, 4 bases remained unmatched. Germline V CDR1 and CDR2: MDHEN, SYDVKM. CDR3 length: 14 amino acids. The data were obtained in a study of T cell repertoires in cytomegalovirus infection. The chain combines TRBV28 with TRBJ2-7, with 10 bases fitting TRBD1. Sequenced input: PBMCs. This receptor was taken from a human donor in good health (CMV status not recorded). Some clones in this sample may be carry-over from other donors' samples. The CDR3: CASSWGTGDYEQYF. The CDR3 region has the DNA TGTGCCAGCAGTTGGGGGACAGGGGATTACGAGCAGTACTTC.